These 29 T cell receptor beta chains came from one sample sequenced in a study of Graves' ophthalmopathy and Graves' hyperthyroidism listed by TCRdb under 2018. Sequencing was carried out with an Illumina HiSeq 2000. For repertoire sequencing, TCR beta CDR3 regions were amplified from RNA transcripts. A first-round RT-PCR used HTBI primers with the Qiagen OneStep RT-PCR kit, followed by a second-round multiplex PCR, size selection and purification. TCRdb reanalyzed the raw reads on its own, using fastp at Q25 for trimming and MiXCR for clone calling, and kept in-frame beta chains. Rows with a matching CDR3 protein are joined into one entry that keeps the most common DNA and genes. The sample table holds 600,000 to 950,000 distinct CDR3 sequences, of which 40% were seen once. The ten top clones hold 40% to 55% of the sample. The sequenced sample was peripheral blood. The source is an adult man with Graves' ophthalmopathy.

A single count supports this clonotype. A single base separates this from a much larger clone, so it may be a read error. The chain is built from TRBV10-3 and TRBJ1-2, with TRBD1 as a possible D gene (5 bases). The CDR3 runs 14 residues. CDR1 is ENHRY and CDR2 is SYGVKD in the germline V gene. V shed 5 bases and J shed 2 bases, with 12 bases lying between them. The CDR3 DNA reads as TGTGCCATCAGTTACTCGGGGCTAAACTATGGCTACACCTTC. Translation: CAISYSGLNYGYTF.

This clonotype was observed at least ten times. The chain has TRBV19 and TRBJ1-5; D uncertain. Trimming removed 5 bases from V and 1 base from J, with 9 bases in between. Looked up from germline, CDR1 is LNHDA and CDR2 is SQIVND (reference sequence). This CDR3 has 14 residues. This CDR3 reads CASSWQASNQPQHF. CDR3 in DNA: TGTGCCAGTAGTTGGCAGGCCAGCAATCAGCCCCAGCATTTT.

This clonotype appeared many times. This chain connects TRBV29-1 to TRBJ2-7; no definite D call. V shed 1 base and J shed 4 bases, with 11 bases lying between them. Germline V gives CDR1 SQVTM, CDR2 ANQGSEA. The CDR3 covers 13 residues. CDR3 residues: CSVEGYLGYEQYF. In nucleotides, the CDR3 is TGCAGCGTTGAAGGTTACCTGGGATACGAGCAGTACTTC.

To note about this clonotype: A read error may account for a junction end that differs from germline. The rearrangement joins TRBV2 to TRBJ2-5, with 8 bases aligning to TRBD2. This CDR3 region has 15 residues. Germline loops: CDR1 SNHLY, CDR2 FYNNEI. In DNA form, the CDR3 reads TGTGCCAGCAGTAGCCTGGGCGGAGCGGGAGAGACCCAGTGCTTC. The encoded protein is CASSSLGGAGETQCF.

The chain is built from TRBV9 and TRBJ2-7, with 7 bases that match TRBD1. The V gene's germline CDR1 is SGDLS and CDR2 YYNGEE. This CDR3 comprises 14 residues. Germline trimming cut 4 bases from V and 3 bases from J; bases unmatched to any gene: 7. The CDR3 here is CASSLRGRDYEQYF. The CDR3, as DNA: TGTGCCAGCAGCCTCAGGGGGAGAGACTACGAGCAGTACTTC.

The chain couples TRBV6-6 to TRBJ1-2; no clear D gene. The CDR3 totals 14 residues. The germline V gene encodes CDR1 MNHNY and CDR2 SVGAGI (reference sequence). V was shortened by 5 bases and J by 3 bases, with 13 bases between the two germline ends. CDR3 protein: CASSTKRQYYGYTF. The CDR3 DNA reads as TGTGCCAGCAGTACAAAACGTCAGTACTATGGCTACACCTTC.

The chain links TRBV2 to TRBJ1-2; 7 bases are a match to TRBD1. V trimming: 5 bases; J trimming: 7 bases; junction bases outside the gene matches: 10. Germline CDR1 reads SNHLY; CDR2 reads FYNNEI. The CDR3 extends over 14 amino acids. The CDR3 protein is CASSYSRQGRGYTF. The DNA of the CDR3 is TGTGCCAGCAGTTATTCAAGACAGGGTCGTGGCTACACCTTC.

The V and J genes are TRBV29-1 and TRBJ2-1; 7 nucleotides align to TRBD2. V shed 1 base, J shed 11 bases, and the junction held 11 bases outside the gene matches. This CDR3 has 14 residues. CDR1 is SQVTM and CDR2 is ANQGSEA in the germline V gene. In DNA form, the CDR3 reads TGCAGCGTTGAAGGGCGGGAAGGCGGGGGACAGCAGTTCTTC. It specifies CSVEGREGGGQQFF.

This clonotype has at least ten counts. V gene TRBV6-5 combines with J gene TRBJ2-7; D remains unclear. The CDR3 length is 11 residues. Germline V lookup: CDR1 MNHEY, CDR2 SVGAGI. The ends were cut back, 0 bases at V and 7 bases at J, with 4 bases in the middle. The CDR3 sequence: CASSYSGEQYF. The CDR3, as DNA: TGTGCCAGCAGTTACTCGGGAGAGCAGTACTTC.

CDR3 DNA: TGTGCCAGCAGTTGGGGACGGGTGGGAGAGACCCAGTACTTC. It specifies CASSWGRVGETQYF. This chain connects TRBV25-1 to TRBJ2-5; possibly TRBD1 or TRBD2 for D (5 bases each). The V end lost 5 bases, the J end lost 4 bases, and 14 bases lay between the germline ends. The CDR3 contains 14 residues. Germline CDR1 is MGHDK and CDR2 is SYGVNS.

This clonotype occurred many times. This chain links TRBV11-2 with TRBJ2-7; D gene uncertain. Trimming cost V 1 base and J 1 base, with 8 bases left between them. The germline CDR1 and CDR2 sequences are SGHAT and FQNNGV. The CDR3 runs 14 residues. The CDR3 nucleotides are TGTGCCAGCAGCTTAGGGCACGGTTCCTACGAGCAGTACTTC. Encoded protein: CASSLGHGSYEQYF.

V gene TRBV11-2 combines with J gene TRBJ1-2; possible D gene TRBD1, 6 bases. V shed 1 base and J shed 3 bases, with 12 bases lying between them. The CDR3 spans 15 residues. CDR1 is SGHAT and CDR2 is FQNNGV in the germline V gene. CDR3 sequence: CASSLVPGVDYGYTF. CDR3 bases: TGTGCCAGCAGCTTAGTCCCAGGGGTTGACTATGGCTACACCTTC. Full variable domain (missing parts from reference TRBV11-2 and TRBJ1-2): EAGVAQSPRYKIIEKRQSVAFWCNPISGHATLYWYQQILGQGPKLLIQFQNNGVVDDSQLPKDRFSAERLKGVDSTLKIQPAKLEDSAVYLCASSLVPGVDYGYTFGSGTRLTVV.

V is TRBV5-1 and J is TRBJ2-7; tentative D call: TRBD1 (5 bases). Matching the DNA end better, TRBJ2-5 makes the J call doubtful. The CDR3 length is 15 residues. Looked up from germline, CDR1 is SGHRS and CDR2 is YFSETQ. The CDR3 sequence is CASSWVKGKQETQYF. CDR3 in DNA: TGCGCCAGCAGCTGGGTTAAGGGGAAACAAGAGACCCAGTACTTC.

This clonotype was picked up many times. The J gene is TRBJ1-1, the V gene TRBV25-1; D perhaps matches TRBD1 (6 bases). The length of the CDR3 is 12 residues. Germline V lookup: CDR1 MGHDK, CDR2 SYGVNS. The V end was cut by 3 bases, the J end by 6 bases, with 8 bases between. As DNA, the CDR3 is TGTGCCAGCAGTGACAGGGGACCTGAAGCTTTCTTT. It specifies CASSDRGPEAFF.

In this sample, this clonotype turned up a few times. The chain uses TRBV2 and TRBJ1-1; D is possibly TRBD1 (5 bases). V was shortened by 6 bases and J by 6 bases, with 20 bases between the two germline ends. This CDR3 comprises 15 residues. In germline, CDR1 is SNHLY, CDR2 FYNNEI. The CDR3 region is CASRIVGTESAEAFF. DNA for the CDR3: TGTGCCAGCAGGATCGTCGGGACCGAGAGCGCTGAAGCTTTCTTT.

This clonotype was counted at least ten times. The chain uses TRBV10-3 and TRBJ1-2; D may be TRBD1 (6 bases). The CDR3 is 15 residues long. V was pared by 0 bases and J by 5 bases, with 13 bases between. Germline CDR1 reads ENHRY; CDR2 reads SYGVKD. In DNA form, the CDR3 reads TGTGCCATCAGTGAGTCGGCGACAGGTCGATATGGCTACACCTTC. Translation: CAISESATGRYGYTF.

CDR3 nucleotides: TGTGCCATCAGTGTCCGGGACAGGGACGGAAACACCATATATTTT. Encoded protein: CAISVRDRDGNTIYF. This chain uses TRBV10-3 with TRBJ1-3; 9 bases line up with TRBD1. This CDR3 has 15 amino acids. The V gene end was trimmed by 4 bases and the J gene end by 4 bases; junction bases not matched to a gene: 5. Germline assignment: CDR1 ENHRY and CDR2 SYGVKD.

CDR3 sequence (DNA): TGTGCCAGCAGCCAAACGGCTAGCGGGGCTTTCGAGCAGTACTTC. Translating it yields CASSQTASGAFEQYF. The chain combines TRBV3-1 with TRBJ2-7; TRBD2 aligns across 9 bases. The J segment lost 6 bases and the V segment lost 2 bases, leaving 8 bases of the junction unmatched. This CDR3 is built from 15 residues. CDR1 and CDR2 (germline): LGHDT, YNNKEL (reference sequence).

This clonotype has a count of ten or more. V usage is TRBV25-1 and J usage is TRBJ1-2; D uncertain. In germline, CDR1 is MGHDK, CDR2 SYGVNS. Deletions cut 3 bases from V and 4 bases from J, with 21 bases between. The CDR3 extends over 17 amino acids. CDR3 residues: CASSDFPQVGRPYGYTF. The CDR3 DNA reads TGTGCCAGCAGTGATTTCCCCCAAGTCGGACGGCCCTATGGCTACACCTTC.

The chain joins TRBV19 to TRBJ2-6; weak D call: TRBD1 (5 bases). V was cut by 8 bases and J by 0 bases, with 17 bases left in between. CDR1 is LNHDA and CDR2 is SQIVND in the germline V gene (reference sequence). The CDR3 loop spans 17 amino acids. The CDR3 DNA sequence: TGTGCCAGTGGTGACAGAAGGGTCCTCTCTGGGGCCAACGTCCTGACTTTC. Its protein product is CASGDRRVLSGANVLTF.

Points on this clonotype: One junction end disagrees with the germline gene, perhaps due to a read error. This chain links TRBV2 with TRBJ1-1, with D unresolved. The germline gives CDR1 SNHLY, CDR2 FYNNEI. The CDR3 covers 15 residues. The CDR3 reads CASTIPASLNTEALF. The CDR3, as DNA: TGTGCCAGCACGATTCCGGCCAGCCTAAACACTGAAGCTCTCTTT.

Details on this clonotype: One end of the junction is discordant with germline, which a read error may explain. The gene calls are TRBV24-1 and TRBJ1-5; unclear D gene. Germline CDR1 KGHDR, CDR2 SFDVKD. This CDR3 is 14 amino acids long. Here the CDR3 reads CASSYRHRSQPQHF. The CDR3 coding sequence is TGTGCCAGCAGTTACCGGCATCGGAGTCAGCCCCAGCATTTT.

This clonotype appeared many times. The CDR3 loop is CSVPGAPETQYF. CDR3 nucleotides: TGCAGCGTTCCTGGGGCACCGGAGACCCAGTACTTC. The chain has TRBV29-1 and TRBJ2-5; tentatively, D is TRBD1 (5 bases). This CDR3 is 12 amino acids long. V gave up 5 bases and J gave up 5 bases, with 12 bases separating them. Germline V CDR1 and CDR2: SQVTM, ANQGSEA.

About this clonotype: A read error may produce the germline difference seen at one junction end. The chain combines TRBV19 with TRBJ2-6; possibly TRBD1 for D (5 bases). The CDR3 runs 16 residues. Germline V gene lookup returns CDR1 LNHDA and CDR2 SQIVND (reference sequence). The CDR3 loop reads CASSTKGQSWLNTEAF. The CDR3 DNA reads as TGTGCCAGTAGTACCAAAGGACAATCTTGGCTGAACACTGAAGCTTTC.

V and J are TRBV12-5 and TRBJ1-1; a weak D match, TRBD1 (5 bases). Germline V CDR1 and CDR2: LGHNT, FRNRAP. The CDR3 consists of 16 residues. The ends were cut back, 6 bases at V and 0 bases at J, with 17 bases in the middle. The CDR3 reads CASGIDGGLLNTEAFF. As DNA, the CDR3 is TGTGCTAGTGGCATTGACGGGGGATTGTTGAACACTGAAGCTTTCTTT.

Regarding this clonotype: A junction boundary mismatches the germline segment, possibly from a read error. V gene TRBV7-9 combines with J gene TRBJ2-6, with TRBD1 identical over 7 bases. The CDR3 sequence is 15 residues long. Germline V gene sequence: CDR1 SEHNR, CDR2 FQNEAQ (reference sequence). This CDR3 is CASSLTGAGASVLTF. Written as DNA, the CDR3 is TGTGCCAGCAGCTTAACAGGGGCTGGGGCCAGCGTCCTGACTTTC.

Regarding this clonotype: At one end, the junction sequence differs from germline, possibly due to a read error. The J gene is TRBJ1-5, the V gene TRBV20-1, with 9 nucleotides matching TRBD1. Germline-derived CDR1 and CDR2 are DFQATT and SNEGSKA (reference sequence). The length of the CDR3 is 14 residues. The CDR3 DNA sequence: TGCAGTGCTAGACCGGGACAGGGAATCGCCGGGGAGCTGTTT. Translating it yields CSARPGQGIAGELF.

This clonotype was recorded at least ten times. The chain uses TRBV24-1 and TRBJ1-2; perhaps TRBD1 as D (6 bases). The V end was cut by 10 bases, the J end by 2 bases, with 13 bases between. In germline, CDR1 is KGHDR, CDR2 SFDVKD. The CDR3 is made up of 13 amino acids. The CDR3 region has the DNA TGTGCCACAGGGGGATCGGAAAACTATGGCTACACCTTC. Translation: CATGGSENYGYTF.

This chain links TRBV2 with TRBJ2-7; no firm D call. Between the trimmed V and J ends, which lost 5 bases and 7 bases, there was a span of 15 bases. Germline V gene lookup returns CDR1 SNHLY and CDR2 FYNNEI. The CDR3 length is 13 residues. The CDR3 DNA follows: TGTGCCAGCAGTACCCCGACCCGTTGGGAGCAGTACTTC. Residues: CASSTPTRWEQYF. Based on the CDR3 plus reference TRBV2 and TRBJ2-7, the full variable domain is EPEVTQTPSHQVTQMGQEVILRCVPISNHLYFYWYRQILGQKVEFLVSFYNNEISEKSEIFDDQFSVERPDGSNFTLKIRSTKLEDSAMYFCASSTPTRWEQYFGPGTRLTVT.